These 3 T cell receptor beta chains share one sample of origin, sequenced in a study of neoadjuvant anti-PD-1 for oral cavity cancer. The sample's time point: after neoadjuvant nivolumab, at surgical resection. This table comes from immunoSEQ multiplex PCR, and its TCRdb copy is limited to in-frame clones, with some not included. This repertoire shows some 15,000 clones, under 80% found once; its top ten account for around 2.5%. The sequencing here drew on PBMCs, taken after nivolumab (anti-PD-1) treatment. These receptors all stem from a person between 40 and 79 years old with oral cavity squamous cell carcinoma.

The genes are TRBV27 and TRBJ1-5; weak D call: TRBD1 (6 bases). The V gene lost 8 bases and the J gene lost 5 bases, with 22 bases spanning the gap. CDR1 and CDR2 (germline): MNHEY, SMNVEV (reference sequence). This CDR3 comprises 16 residues. The CDR3 loop is CASAPGDNRGDQPQHF. The CDR3 DNA reads as TGTGCCAGCGCCCCCGGGGACAACCGGGGCGATCAGCCCCAGCATTTT.

The chain is built from TRBV5-8 and TRBJ1-5, with a possible D match to TRBD1 (6 bases). Germline V CDR1 and CDR2: SGHTS, YDEGEE. The length of the CDR3 is 16 residues. V was trimmed by 5 bases and J by 6 bases, leaving 21 bases between them. CDR3 sequence (DNA): TGTGCCAGCAGAATGCAGGGGAAGGGGCTCAGTCAGCCCCAGCATTTT. Its translation is CASRMQGKGLSQPQHF. Looking up the rest from reference TRBV5-8 and TRBJ1-5 gives the full variable domain: EAGVTQSPTHLIKTRGQQATLRCSPISGHTSVYWYQQALGLGLQFLLWYDEGEERNRGNFPPRFSGRQFPNYSSELNVNALELEDSALYLCASRMQGKGLSQPQHFGDGTRLSIL.

This clone has a single count. The chain employs TRBV2 and TRBJ2-2; TRBD2 aligns across 7 bases. The CDR3 runs to 15 residues. The V gene's germline CDR1 is SNHLY and CDR2 FYNNEI. With 6 bases clipped from V and 1 base from J, the junction kept 5 bases outside the gene matches. This CDR3 reads CASSAGTKNTGELFF. For the CDR3, the DNA is TGTGCCAGCAGCGCCGGGACTAAGAACACCGGGGAGCTGTTTTTT.